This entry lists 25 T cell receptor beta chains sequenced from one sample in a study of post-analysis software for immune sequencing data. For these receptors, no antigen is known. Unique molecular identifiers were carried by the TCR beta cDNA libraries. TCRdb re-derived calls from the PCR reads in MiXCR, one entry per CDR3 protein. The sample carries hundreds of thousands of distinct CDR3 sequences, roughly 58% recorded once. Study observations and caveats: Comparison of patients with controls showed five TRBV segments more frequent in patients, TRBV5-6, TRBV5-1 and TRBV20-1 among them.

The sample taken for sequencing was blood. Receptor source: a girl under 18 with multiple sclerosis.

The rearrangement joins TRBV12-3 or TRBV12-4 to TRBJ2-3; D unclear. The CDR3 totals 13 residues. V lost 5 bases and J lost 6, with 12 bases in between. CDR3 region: CASSPDRGDTQYF. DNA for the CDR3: TGTGCCAGCAGTCCGGACCGTGGCGATACGCAGTATTTT.

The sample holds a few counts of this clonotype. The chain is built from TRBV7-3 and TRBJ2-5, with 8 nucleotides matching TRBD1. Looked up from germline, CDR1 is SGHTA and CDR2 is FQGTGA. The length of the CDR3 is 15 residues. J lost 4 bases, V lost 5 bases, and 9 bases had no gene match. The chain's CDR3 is CASSRQGAASETQYF. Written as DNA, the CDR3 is TGTGCCAGCAGCCGGCAGGGGGCTGCGTCAGAGACCCAGTACTTC.

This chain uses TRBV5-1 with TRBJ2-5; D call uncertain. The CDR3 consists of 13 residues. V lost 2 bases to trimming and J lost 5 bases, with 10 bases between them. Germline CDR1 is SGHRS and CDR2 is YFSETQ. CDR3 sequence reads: CASSFGMGETQYF. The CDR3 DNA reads TGCGCCAGCAGCTTCGGAATGGGGGAGACCCAGTACTTC.

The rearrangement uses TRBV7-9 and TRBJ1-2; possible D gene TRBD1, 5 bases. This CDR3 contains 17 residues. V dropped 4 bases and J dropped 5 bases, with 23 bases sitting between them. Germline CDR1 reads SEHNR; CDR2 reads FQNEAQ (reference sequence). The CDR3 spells CASSSNRALRGRYGYTF. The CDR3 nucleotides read TGTGCCAGCAGCTCTAACCGGGCCCTCCGGGGCAGGTATGGCTACACCTTC.

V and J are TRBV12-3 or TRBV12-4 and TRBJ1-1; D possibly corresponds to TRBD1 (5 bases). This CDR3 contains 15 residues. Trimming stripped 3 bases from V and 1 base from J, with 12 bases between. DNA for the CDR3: TGTGCCAGCAGTTTCCGAGGACACTCGAACACTGAAGCTTTCTTT. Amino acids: CASSFRGHSNTEAFF.

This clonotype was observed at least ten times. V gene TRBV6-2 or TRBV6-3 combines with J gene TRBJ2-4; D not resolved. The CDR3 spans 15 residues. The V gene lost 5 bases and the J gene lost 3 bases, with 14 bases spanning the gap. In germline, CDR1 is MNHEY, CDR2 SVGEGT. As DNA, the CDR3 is TGTGCCAGCAGTAACCCCGACTTCGGCAAAAACATTCAGTACTTC. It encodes CASSNPDFGKNIQYF.

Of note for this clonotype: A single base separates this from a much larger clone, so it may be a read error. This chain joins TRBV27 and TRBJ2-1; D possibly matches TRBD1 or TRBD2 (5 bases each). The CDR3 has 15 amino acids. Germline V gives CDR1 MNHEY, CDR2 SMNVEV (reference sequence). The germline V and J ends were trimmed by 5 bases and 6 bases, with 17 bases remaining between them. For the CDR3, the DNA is TGTGCCAGCAGTCCCGGGGCTCTCGACGTCAATGAGCAGTTCTTC. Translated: CASSPGALDVNEQFF.

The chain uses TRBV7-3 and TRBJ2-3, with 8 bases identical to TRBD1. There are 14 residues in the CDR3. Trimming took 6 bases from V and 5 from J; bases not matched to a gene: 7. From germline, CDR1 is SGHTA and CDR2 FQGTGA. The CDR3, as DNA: TGTGCCAGCAGAACCGGACAGGGCGTAGATACGCAGTATTTT. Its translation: CASRTGQGVDTQYF.

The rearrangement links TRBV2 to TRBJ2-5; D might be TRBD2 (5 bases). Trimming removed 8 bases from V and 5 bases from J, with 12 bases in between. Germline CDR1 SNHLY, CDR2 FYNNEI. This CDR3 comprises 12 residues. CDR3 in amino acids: CASLLGEETQYF. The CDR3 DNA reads TGTGCCAGCCTTCTTGGGGAGGAGACCCAGTACTTC.

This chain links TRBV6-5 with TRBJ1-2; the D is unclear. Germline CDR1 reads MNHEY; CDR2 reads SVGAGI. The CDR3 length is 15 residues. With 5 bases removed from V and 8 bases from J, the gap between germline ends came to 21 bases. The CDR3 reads CASSPPVALGEGYTF. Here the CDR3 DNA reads TGTGCCAGCAGTCCCCCGGTTGCCTTAGGAGAGGGCTACACCTTC.

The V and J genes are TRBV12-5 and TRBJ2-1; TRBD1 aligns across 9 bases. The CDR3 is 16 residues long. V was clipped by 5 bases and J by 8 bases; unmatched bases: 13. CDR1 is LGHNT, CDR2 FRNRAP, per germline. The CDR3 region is CASGIPGTGTWYEQFF. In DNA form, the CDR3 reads TGTGCTAGTGGTATCCCCGGGACAGGGACTTGGTATGAGCAGTTCTTC. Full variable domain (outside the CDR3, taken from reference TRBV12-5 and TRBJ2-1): DARVTQTPRHKVTEMGQEVTMRCQPILGHNTVFWYRQTMMQGLELLAYFRNRAPLDDSGMPKDRFSAEMPDATLATLKIQPSEPRDSAVYFCASGIPGTGTWYEQFFGPGTRLTVL.

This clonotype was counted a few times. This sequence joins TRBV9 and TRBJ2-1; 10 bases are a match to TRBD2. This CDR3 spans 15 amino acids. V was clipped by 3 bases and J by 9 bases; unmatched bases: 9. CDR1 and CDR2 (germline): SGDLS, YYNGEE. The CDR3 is CASSEHTSGKGEQFF. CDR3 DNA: TGTGCCAGCAGCGAACATACTAGCGGGAAGGGTGAGCAGTTCTTC. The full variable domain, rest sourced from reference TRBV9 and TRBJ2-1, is DSGVTQTPKHLITATGQRVTLRCSPRSGDLSVYWYQQSLDQGLQFLIQYYNGEERAKGNILERFSAQQFPDLHSELNLSSLELGDSALYFCASSEHTSGKGEQFFGPGTRLTVL.

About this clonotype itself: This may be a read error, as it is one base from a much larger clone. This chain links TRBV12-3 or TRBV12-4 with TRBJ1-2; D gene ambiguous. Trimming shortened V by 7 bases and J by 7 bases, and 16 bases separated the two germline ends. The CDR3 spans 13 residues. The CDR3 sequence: CASIPPGAGGYTF. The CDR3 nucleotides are TGTGCCAGCATCCCCCCGGGCGCCGGTGGCTACACCTTC.

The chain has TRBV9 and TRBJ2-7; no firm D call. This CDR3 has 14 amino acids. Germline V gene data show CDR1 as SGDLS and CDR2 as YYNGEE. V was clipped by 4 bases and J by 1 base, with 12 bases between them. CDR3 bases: TGTGCCAGCAGCCCTCTCGTTACGTCCTACGAGCAGTACTTC. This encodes CASSPLVTSYEQYF.

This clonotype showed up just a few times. The CDR3: CSAWSTGLAGSEQFF. As DNA, the CDR3 is TGCAGTGCTTGGTCTACGGGACTAGCGGGAAGTGAGCAGTTCTTC. The J gene is TRBJ2-1, the V gene TRBV20-1; the match to TRBD2 covers 13 bases. The CDR3 is 15 amino acids. V trimming: 5 bases; J trimming: 9 bases; junction bases outside the gene matches: 10. CDR1 is DFQATT and CDR2 is SNEGSKA in the germline V gene (reference sequence).

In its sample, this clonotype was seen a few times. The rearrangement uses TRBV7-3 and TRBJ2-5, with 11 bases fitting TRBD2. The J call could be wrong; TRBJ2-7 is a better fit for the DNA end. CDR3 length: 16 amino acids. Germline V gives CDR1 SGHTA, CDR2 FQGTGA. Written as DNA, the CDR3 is TGTGCCAGCAGCTTACGCCCGACTAGCGGGATGCACGAGCAGTACTTC. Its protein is CASSLRPTSGMHEQYF.

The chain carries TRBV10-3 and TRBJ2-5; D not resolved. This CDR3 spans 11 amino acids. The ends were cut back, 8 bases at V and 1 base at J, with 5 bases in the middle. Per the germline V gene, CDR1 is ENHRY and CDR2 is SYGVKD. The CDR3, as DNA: TGTGCCATCTTCGCCCAAGAGACCCAGTACTTC. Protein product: CAIFAQETQYF.

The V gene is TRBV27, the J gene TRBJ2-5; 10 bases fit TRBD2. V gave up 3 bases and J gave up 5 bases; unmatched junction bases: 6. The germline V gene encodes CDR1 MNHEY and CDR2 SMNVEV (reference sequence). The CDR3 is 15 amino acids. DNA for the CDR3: TGTGCCAGCAGTTTTGGCACTAGCGGGGTTGAGACCCAGTACTTC. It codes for CASSFGTSGVETQYF.

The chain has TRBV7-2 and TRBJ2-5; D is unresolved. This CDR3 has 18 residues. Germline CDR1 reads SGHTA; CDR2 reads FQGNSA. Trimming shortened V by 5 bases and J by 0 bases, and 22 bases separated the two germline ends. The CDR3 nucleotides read TGTGCCAGCAGCCCCCCTGAGCTAATAGGGCAGGACCAAGAGACCCAGTACTTC. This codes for CASSPPELIGQDQETQYF.

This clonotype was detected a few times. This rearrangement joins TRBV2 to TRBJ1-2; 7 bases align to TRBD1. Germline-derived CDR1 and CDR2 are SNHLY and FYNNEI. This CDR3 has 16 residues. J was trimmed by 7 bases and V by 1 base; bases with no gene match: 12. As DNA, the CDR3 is TGTGCCAGCAGTGAAGAAAGCGGGTTAGGGGGCAGTGGCTACACCTTC. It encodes CASSEESGLGGSGYTF.

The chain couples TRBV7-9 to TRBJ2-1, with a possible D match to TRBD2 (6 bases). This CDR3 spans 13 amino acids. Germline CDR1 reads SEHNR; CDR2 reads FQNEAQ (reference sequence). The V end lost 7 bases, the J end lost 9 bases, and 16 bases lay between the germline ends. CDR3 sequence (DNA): TGTGCCAGCAAGGCGACTAGTCCCATTGAGCAGTTCTTC. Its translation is CASKATSPIEQFF. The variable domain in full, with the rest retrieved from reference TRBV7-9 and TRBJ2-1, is DTGVSQNPRHKITKRGQNVTFRCDPISEHNRLYWYRQTLGQGPEFLTYFQNEAQLEKSRLLSDRFSAERPKGSFSTLEIQRTEQGDSAMYLCASKATSPIEQFFGPGTRLTVL.

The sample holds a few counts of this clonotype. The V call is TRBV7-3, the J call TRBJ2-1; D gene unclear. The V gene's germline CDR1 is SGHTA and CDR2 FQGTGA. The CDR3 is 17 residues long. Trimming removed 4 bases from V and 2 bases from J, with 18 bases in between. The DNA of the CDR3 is TGTGCCAGCAGCTCAAATGGCAGACCAATTGCCTACAATGAGCAGTTCTTC. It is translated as CASSSNGRPIAYNEQFF.

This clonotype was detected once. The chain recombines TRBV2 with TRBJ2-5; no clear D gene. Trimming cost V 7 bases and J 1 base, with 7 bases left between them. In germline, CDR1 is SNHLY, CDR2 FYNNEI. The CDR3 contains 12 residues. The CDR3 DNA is TGTGCCAGCATGGGAAGCCAAGAGACCCAGTACTTC. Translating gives CASMGSQETQYF.

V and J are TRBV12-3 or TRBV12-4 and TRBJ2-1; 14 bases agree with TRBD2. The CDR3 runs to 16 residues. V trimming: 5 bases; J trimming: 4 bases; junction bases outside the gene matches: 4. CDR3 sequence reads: CASSRGTSGGYNEQFF. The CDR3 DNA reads TGTGCCAGCAGTCGAGGGACTAGCGGGGGTTACAATGAGCAGTTCTTC.

CDR3 nucleotide sequence: TGCAGCGTTGAAGCGGGGTTGAAAGGCTATGGCTACACCTTC. Its translation: CSVEAGLKGYGYTF. The chain carries TRBV29-1 and TRBJ1-2; D gene ambiguous. The germline V gene has CDR1 SQVTM and CDR2 ANQGSEA. Trimming stripped 1 base from V and 4 bases from J, with 13 bases between. This CDR3 is built from 14 residues.